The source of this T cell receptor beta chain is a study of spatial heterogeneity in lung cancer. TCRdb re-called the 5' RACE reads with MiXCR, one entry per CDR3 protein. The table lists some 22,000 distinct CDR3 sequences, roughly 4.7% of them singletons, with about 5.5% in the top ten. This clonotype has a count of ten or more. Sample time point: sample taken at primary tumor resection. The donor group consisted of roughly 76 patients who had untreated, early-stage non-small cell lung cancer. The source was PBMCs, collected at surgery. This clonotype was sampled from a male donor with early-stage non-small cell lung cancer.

In DNA, the CDR3 is TGTGCCAGCAGTTTTACAGAGCACGGGCCCTACGAGCAGTACTTC. Translated: CASSFTEHGPYEQYF. The J gene is TRBJ2-7, the V gene TRBV27; D is undetermined. Germline V gene sequence: CDR1 MNHEY, CDR2 SMNVEV (reference sequence). V gave up 3 bases and J gave up 2 bases, with 14 bases separating them. CDR3 length: 15 amino acids.